This is a list of T cell receptor beta chains from one sample in a study of cytomegalovirus exposure and HLA in healthy donors. The repertoire was sequenced with immunoSEQ multiplex PCR; TCRdb's copy has only in-frame clones and lacks some. Among 110,000 to 150,000 clones, roughly 80% were seen once, and the ten largest hold approximately 4.2%. The sample consisted of PBMCs. Receptor source: a middle-aged woman in good health and CMV-seropositive. Each CDR3 is given with its conserved first and last residue. The D gene is left open where the match is weak. Clone size is not always given. Where it is, it says once, few, many or a class for expanded clones.

>TRBD2|TRBJ2-1|.|TRBV19
TGTGCCAGTAGTACGGCGGGGGTATACAATGAGCAGTTCTTC
CASSTAGVYNEQFF
>.|TRBJ2-7|.|TRBV2
TGTGCCAGCAGTAACAACGAGCAGTACTTC
CASSNNEQYF
>.|TRBJ2-5|.|TRBV7-9
TGTGCCAGCAGACGCGGGGCAAGTCAAGAGACCCAGTACTTC
CASRRGASQETQYF
>TRBD2|TRBJ2-5|.|TRBV10-3
TGTGCCATCAACCGGGGGGAGGGAGAGACCCAGTACTTC
CAINRGEGETQYF
>.|TRBJ2-7|.|TRBV7-8
TGTGCCAGCAGCTTAGCCGAGCCACACCGAGGATACGAGCAGTACTTC
CASSLAEPHRGYEQYF
>TRBD2|TRBJ2-5|.|TRBV9
TGTGCCAGCAGCGCGACTAGCGGGGGGGAGACCCAGTACTTC
CASSATSGGETQYF
>TRBD2|TRBJ2-4|.|TRBV7-9
TGTGCCAGCATGGGGGGGGGTGCTGGCCGAGACATTCAGTACTTC
CASMGGGAGRDIQYF
>TRBD1|TRBJ1-2|once|TRBV6-5
TGTGCCAGCAGTTCGCAGGGGGGCCCTAACTATGGCTACACCTTC
CASSSQGGPNYGYTF
>.|TRBJ2-3|.|TRBV9
TGTGCCAGCAGCCCTCGCACAGATACGCAGTATTTT
CASSPRTDTQYF
>.|TRBJ1-2|.|TRBV4-2
TGTGCCAGCAGCCAAGGGAACGGACAAGGGTACTATGGCTACACCTTC
CASSQGNGQGYYGYTF
>.|TRBJ1-3|.|TRBV28
TGTGCCAGCATTCAACGCGGTCTCGGAAACACCATATATTTT
CASIQRGLGNTIYF
>.|TRBJ2-4|.|TRBV6-1
TGTGCCAGCAGTAGGACACTTGGAAGGGACATTCAGTACTTC
CASSRTLGRDIQYF
>.|TRBJ1-2|.|TRBV6-5
TGTGCCAGCAGTTACGCCCGGAGAGGGAGGGACGGCTACACCTTC
CASSYARRGRDGYTF
>.|TRBJ1-4|.|TRBV10-3
TGTGCCATCAGTGAGTCCTTTCCCCAGGAGGGAGAAAAACTGTTTTTT
CAISESFPQEGEKLFF
>.|TRBJ2-2|.|TRBV6-5
TGTGCCACCCGGCTGGGACTCCAGAACACCGGGGAGCTGTTTTTT
CATRLGLQNTGELFF
>.|TRBJ2-2|.|TRBV5-1
TGCGCCAGCAGCTCGTCAGGGATTAGCACCGGGGAGCTGTTTTTT
CASSSSGISTGELFF
>.|TRBJ1-3|.|TRBV27
TGTGCCAGCAGTCTTATTGCTGGAAACACCATATATTTT
CASSLIAGNTIYF
>.|TRBJ2-1|.|TRBV5-1
TGCGCCAGCAGCTTGGGTCCTCTGAATGAGCAGTTCTTC
CASSLGPLNEQFF
>.|TRBJ2-5|.|TRBV5-1
TGCGCCAGCACCCTCCAAGAGACCCAGTACTTC
CASTLQETQYF
>TRBD1|TRBJ1-1|few|TRBV5-1
TGCGCCAGCAGCTTCCAGGGGGTTGGGGGGATGAACACTGAAGCTTTCTTT
CASSFQGVGGMNTEAFF
>.|TRBJ1-3|.|TRBV19
TGTGCCAGTAGTTCCACGGGTGGAAACACCATATATTTT
CASSSTGGNTIYF
>.|TRBJ2-1|.|TRBV9
TGTGCCAGCAGCGTAGGAGGGTCGGGTGAGCAGTTCTTC
CASSVGGSGEQFF
>TRBD1|TRBJ1-5|.|TRBV7-2
TGTGCCAGCAGCCCAAACAGGGGGCATCAGCCCCAGCATTTT
CASSPNRGHQPQHF
>.|TRBJ2-1|.|TRBV4-1
TGCGCCAGCAGCCAAGTATCCGAGAATGAGCAGTTCTTC
CASSQVSENEQFF
>.|TRBJ1-5|once|TRBV2
TGTGCCAGCAGTGAAACCAGTTCTTCTCAGCCCCAGCATTTT
CASSETSSSQPQHF
>.|TRBJ2-3|.|TRBV6-1
TGTGCCAGCAGCCTATATACAGATACGCAGTATTTT
CASSLYTDTQYF
>.|TRBJ1-5|.|TRBV28
TGTGCCACCACAAGTCGAGGGAATCAGCCCCAGCATTTT
CATTSRGNQPQHF
>.|TRBJ1-4|.|TRBV4-3
TGCGCCAGCAGCCAAGATCTGGGCAGGGTGGAGGAAAAACTGTTTTTT
CASSQDLGRVEEKLFF
>TRBD2|TRBJ2-3|few|TRBV27
TGTGCCAGCAGTTTCTCGGGGGGGAGCACAGATACGCAGTATTTT
CASSFSGGSTDTQYF
>.|TRBJ1-5|.|TRBV28
TGTGCCAGCAGTTTAGGGCAGGTATACGGTCAGCCCCAGCATTTT
CASSLGQVYGQPQHF
>.|TRBJ2-7|.|TRBV4-1
TGCGCCAGCAGCCTAGCCACTTTGATCGGGGAGGCGGAGCAGTACTTC
CASSLATLIGEAEQYF
>.|TRBJ2-3|.|TRBV2
TGTGCCAGCAGTGAGGGGCCCCAAACCACAGATACGCAGTATTTT
CASSEGPQTTDTQYF
>.|TRBJ2-1|.|TRBV7-9
TGTGCCAGCAGCTCCGAGACTAGGCCCTACAATGAGCAGTTCTTC
CASSSETRPYNEQFF
>TRBD1|TRBJ1-6|.|TRBV4-2
TGTGCCAGCAGCCAACTAGACAGGGTTGATTCACCCCTCCACTTT
CASSQLDRVDSPLHF
>.|TRBJ2-1|.|TRBV7-9
TGTGCCAGCAGCTTAGAGCCGGGGATGCATGAGCAGTTCTTC
CASSLEPGMHEQFF
>.|TRBJ2-5|.|TRBV5-4
TGTGCCAGCAGCCCCGGGAGCCAAGAGACCCAGTACTTC
CASSPGSQETQYF
>TRBD1|TRBJ1-1|few|TRBV7-9
TGTGCCAGCAGCGTACAGGGGCGTCACACTGAAGCTTTCTTT
CASSVQGRHTEAFF
>TRBD2|TRBJ2-7|.|TRBV6-1
TGTGCCAGCAATAGTGGCGGGAGGGGCGAGCAGTACTTC
CASNSGGRGEQYF
>.|TRBJ2-5|.|TRBV7-9
TGTGCCAGCAGCTCTTGGAGTAGCGGAGCCTCACGCAGGACCCAGTACTTC
CASSSWSSGASRRTQYF
>.|TRBJ1-5|.|TRBV15
TGTGCCACCCAGGTAAGGGGCGAACAGCCCCAGCATTTT
CATQVRGEQPQHF
>TRBD1|TRBJ1-1|few|TRBV7-8
TGTGCCAGCAGAACCGGACAGGGCCCTGAAGCTTTCTTT
CASRTGQGPEAFF
>.|TRBJ1-4|.|TRBV28
TGTGCCAGCAGTTCCGGACCGCGGGGAGATGAAAAACTGTTTTTT
CASSSGPRGDEKLFF
>.|TRBJ2-1|.|TRBV21-1
TGTGCCAGCAGCAAAGGCTCGGAGACAGGGGGTTACAATGAGCAGTTCTTC
CASSKGSETGGYNEQFF
>.|TRBJ1-4|.|TRBV28
TGTGCCAGCAGTTTGTGGGGGGGTGCCCAGGGAAAACTGTTTTTT
CASSLWGGAQGKLFF
>TRBD1|TRBJ1-5|.|TRBV2
TGTGCCAGCAGTTCAGGGGGAATTCAGCCCCAGCATTTT
CASSSGGIQPQHF
>TRBD1|TRBJ2-5|.|TRBV4-1
TGCGCCAGCAGCCAGGATCAGGGGGCCCAAGAGACCCAGTACTTC
CASSQDQGAQETQYF
>TRBD2|TRBJ2-1|once|TRBV9
TGTGCCAGCAGCAACAGACTAGCGGGCTACAATGAGCAGTTCTTC
CASSNRLAGYNEQFF
>TRBD2|TRBJ2-3|.|TRBV7-2
TGTGCCAGCAGCTTAACGACTAGCGGGCCGCACACAGATACGCAGTATTTT
CASSLTTSGPHTDTQYF
>TRBD1|TRBJ2-2|.|TRBV28
TGTGCCAGCAGTCCTTCACAGGGGACCGGGGAGCTGTTTTTT
CASSPSQGTGELFF
>.|TRBJ1-5|.|TRBV28
TGTGCCAGCAGCAAACCTGGGACTCGGGATCAGCCCCAGCATTTT
CASSKPGTRDQPQHF
>TRBD1|TRBJ2-1|.|TRBV30
TGTGCCTTGCGGACAGGGGTTGACAATGAGCAGTTCTTC
CALRTGVDNEQFF
>.|TRBJ2-2|.|TRBV9
TGTGCCAGCAGCCCGCGGAGACAGGAGAACACCGGGGAGCTGTTTTTT
CASSPRRQENTGELFF
>TRBD1|TRBJ2-3|.|TRBV5-1
TGCGCCAGCAGCTTCGGGACAGGGCACACAGATACGCAGTATTTT
CASSFGTGHTDTQYF
>.|TRBJ2-3|.|TRBV4-2
TGTGCCAGCAGCCAAGATTTGGCAGTTCTAGCGCAGTATTTT
CASSQDLAVLAQYF
>TRBD1|TRBJ2-7|.|TRBV19
TGTGCCAGCTTAACCACTAGCCGGGACAGGGGGCCCTACGAGCAGTACTTC
CASLTTSRDRGPYEQYF